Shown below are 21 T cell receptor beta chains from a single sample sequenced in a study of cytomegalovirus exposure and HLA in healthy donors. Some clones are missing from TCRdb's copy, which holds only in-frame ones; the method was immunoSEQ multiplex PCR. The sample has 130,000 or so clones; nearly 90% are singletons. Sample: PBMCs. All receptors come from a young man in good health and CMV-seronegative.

CDR3 DNA sequence: TGTGCTAGTGGTTTAGGCTTACAAGAGGATCAGCCCCAGCATTTT. Amino acid sequence: CASGLGLQEDQPQHF. The chain carries TRBV12-5 and TRBJ1-5; D unclear. Germline assignment: CDR1 LGHNT and CDR2 FRNRAP. V gave up 3 bases and J gave up 5 bases, with 14 bases separating them. This CDR3 has 15 residues.

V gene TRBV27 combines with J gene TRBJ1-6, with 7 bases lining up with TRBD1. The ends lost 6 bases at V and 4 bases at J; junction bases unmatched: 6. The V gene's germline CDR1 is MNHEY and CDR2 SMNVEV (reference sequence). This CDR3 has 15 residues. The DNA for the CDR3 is TGTGCCAGCAGCCCCGGGACAGCTTATAATTCACCCCTCCACTTT. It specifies CASSPGTAYNSPLHF.

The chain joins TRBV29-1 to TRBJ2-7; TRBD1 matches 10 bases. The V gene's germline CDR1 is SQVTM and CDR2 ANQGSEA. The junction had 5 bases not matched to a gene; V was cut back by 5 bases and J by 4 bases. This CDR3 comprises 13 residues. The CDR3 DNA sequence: TGCAGCGTTACCGGGACAGGGGCGTACGAGCAGTACTTC. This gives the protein CSVTGTGAYEQYF.

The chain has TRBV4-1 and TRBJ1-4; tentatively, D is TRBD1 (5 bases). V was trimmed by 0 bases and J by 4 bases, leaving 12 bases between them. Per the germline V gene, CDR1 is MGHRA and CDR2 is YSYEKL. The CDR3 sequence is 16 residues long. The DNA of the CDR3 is TGCGCCAGCAGCCAAGATCGACAGTGGGTTAATGAAAAACTGTTTTTT. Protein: CASSQDRQWVNEKLFF.

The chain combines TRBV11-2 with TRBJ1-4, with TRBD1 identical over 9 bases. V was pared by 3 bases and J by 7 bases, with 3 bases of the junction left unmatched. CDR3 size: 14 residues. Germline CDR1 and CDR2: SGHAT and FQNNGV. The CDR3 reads CASSLGTGTEKLFF. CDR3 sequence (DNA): TGTGCCAGCAGCTTGGGGACAGGGACTGAAAAACTGTTTTTT.

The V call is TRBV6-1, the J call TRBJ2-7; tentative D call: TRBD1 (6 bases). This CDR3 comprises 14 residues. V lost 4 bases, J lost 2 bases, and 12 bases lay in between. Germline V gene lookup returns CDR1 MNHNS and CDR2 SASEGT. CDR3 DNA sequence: TGTGCCAGCAGTGTCGACAGGACAGCCTACGAGCAGTACTTC. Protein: CASSVDRTAYEQYF.

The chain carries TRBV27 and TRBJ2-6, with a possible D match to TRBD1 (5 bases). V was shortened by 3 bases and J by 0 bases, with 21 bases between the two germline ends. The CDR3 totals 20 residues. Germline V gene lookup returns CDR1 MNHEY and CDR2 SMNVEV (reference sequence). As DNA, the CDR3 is TGTGCCAGCAGTTTGGGTATTAGGGGTACCGTTCGCTCTGGGGCCAACGTCCTGACTTTC. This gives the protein CASSLGIRGTVRSGANVLTF.

CDR3 amino acids: CASNPGSWTGELFF. Here the CDR3 DNA reads TGTGCCAGCAATCCAGGATCGTGGACCGGGGAGCTGTTTTTT. The chain combines TRBV11-2 with TRBJ2-2; the D is unclear. The CDR3 spans 14 residues. V was clipped by 7 bases and J by 5 bases, with 14 bases between them. Germline assignment: CDR1 SGHAT and CDR2 FQNNGV.

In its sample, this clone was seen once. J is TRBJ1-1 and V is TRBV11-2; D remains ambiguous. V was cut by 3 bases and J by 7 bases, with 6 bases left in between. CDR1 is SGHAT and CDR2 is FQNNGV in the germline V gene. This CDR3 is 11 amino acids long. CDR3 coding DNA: TGTGCCAGCAGCTTTTCCGGTGAAGCTTTCTTT. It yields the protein CASSFSGEAFF. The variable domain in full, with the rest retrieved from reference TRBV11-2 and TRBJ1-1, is EAGVAQSPRYKIIEKRQSVAFWCNPISGHATLYWYQQILGQGPKLLIQFQNNGVVDDSQLPKDRFSAERLKGVDSTLKIQPAKLEDSAVYLCASSFSGEAFFGQGTRLTVV.

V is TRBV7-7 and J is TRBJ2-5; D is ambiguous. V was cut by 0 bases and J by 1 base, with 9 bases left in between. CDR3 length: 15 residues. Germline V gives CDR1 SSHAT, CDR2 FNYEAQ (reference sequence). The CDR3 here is CASSLALGTQETQYF. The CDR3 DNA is TGTGCCAGCAGCTTAGCGCTAGGAACCCAAGAGACCCAGTACTTC.

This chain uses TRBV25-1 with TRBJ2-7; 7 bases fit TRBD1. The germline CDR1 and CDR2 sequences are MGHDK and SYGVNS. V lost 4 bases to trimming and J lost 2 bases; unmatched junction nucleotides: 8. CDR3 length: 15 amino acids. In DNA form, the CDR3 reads TGTGCCAGCAGTGGGGGACAGTTAAACCCCTACGAGCAGTACTTC. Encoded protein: CASSGGQLNPYEQYF.

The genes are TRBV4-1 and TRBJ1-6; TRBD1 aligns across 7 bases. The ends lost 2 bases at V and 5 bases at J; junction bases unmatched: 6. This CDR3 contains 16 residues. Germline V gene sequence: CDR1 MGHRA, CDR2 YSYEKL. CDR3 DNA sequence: TGCGCCAGCAGCCAACCTAGACAGGGAAATAATTCACCCCTCCACTTT. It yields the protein CASSQPRQGNNSPLHF.

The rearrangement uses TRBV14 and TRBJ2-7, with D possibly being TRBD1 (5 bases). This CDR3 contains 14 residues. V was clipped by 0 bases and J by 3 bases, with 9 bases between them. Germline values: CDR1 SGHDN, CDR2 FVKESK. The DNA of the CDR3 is TGTGCCAGCAGCCAAGAAAGGGGCCGCTACGAGCAGTACTTC. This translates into CASSQERGRYEQYF. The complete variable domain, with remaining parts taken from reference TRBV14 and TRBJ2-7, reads EAGVTQFPSHSVIEKGQTVTLRCDPISGHDNLYWYRRVMGKEIKFLLHFVKESKQDESGMPNNRFLAERTGGTYSTLKVQPAELEDSGVYFCASSQERGRYEQYFGPGTRLTVT.

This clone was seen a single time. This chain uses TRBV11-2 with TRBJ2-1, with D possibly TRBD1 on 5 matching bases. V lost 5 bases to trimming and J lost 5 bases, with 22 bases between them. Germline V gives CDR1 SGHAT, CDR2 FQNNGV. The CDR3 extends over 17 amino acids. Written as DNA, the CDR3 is TGTGCCAGCAGCCCCAGGGCCTACCTCACCCTAAACAATGAGCAGTTCTTC. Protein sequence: CASSPRAYLTLNNEQFF.

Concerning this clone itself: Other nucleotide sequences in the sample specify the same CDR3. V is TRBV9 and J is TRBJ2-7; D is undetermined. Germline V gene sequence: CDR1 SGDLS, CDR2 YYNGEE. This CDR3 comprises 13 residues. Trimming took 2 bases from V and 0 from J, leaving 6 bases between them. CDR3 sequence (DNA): TGTGCCAGCAGCGTGGGCAGCTCCTACGAGCAGTACTTC. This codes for CASSVGSSYEQYF.

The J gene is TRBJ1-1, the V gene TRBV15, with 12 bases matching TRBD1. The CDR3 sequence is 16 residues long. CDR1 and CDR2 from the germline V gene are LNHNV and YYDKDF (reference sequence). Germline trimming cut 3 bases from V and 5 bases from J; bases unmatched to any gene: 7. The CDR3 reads CATSRRDRGLGTEAFF. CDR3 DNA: TGTGCCACCAGCAGGAGGGACAGGGGGCTTGGGACTGAAGCTTTCTTT.

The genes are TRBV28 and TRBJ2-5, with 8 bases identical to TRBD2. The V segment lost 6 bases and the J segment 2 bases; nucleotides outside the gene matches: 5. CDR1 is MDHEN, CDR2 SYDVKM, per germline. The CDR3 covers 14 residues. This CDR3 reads CASRLTSGQETQYF. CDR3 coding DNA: TGTGCCAGCAGGCTAACTAGCGGACAAGAGACCCAGTACTTC.

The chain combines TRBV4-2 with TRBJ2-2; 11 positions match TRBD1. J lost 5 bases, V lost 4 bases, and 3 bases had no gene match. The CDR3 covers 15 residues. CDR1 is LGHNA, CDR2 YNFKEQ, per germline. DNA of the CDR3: TGTGCCAGCAGCCCGGGACAGGGGGATACCGGGGAGCTGTTTTTT. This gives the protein CASSPGQGDTGELFF.

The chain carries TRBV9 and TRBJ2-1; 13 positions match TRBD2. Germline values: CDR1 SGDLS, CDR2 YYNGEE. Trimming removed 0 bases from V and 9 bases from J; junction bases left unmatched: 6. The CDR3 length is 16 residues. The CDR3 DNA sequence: TGTGCCAGCAGCGTAGTCGGGACTAGCGGGGTTGGTGAGCAGTTCTTC. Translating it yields CASSVVGTSGVGEQFF.

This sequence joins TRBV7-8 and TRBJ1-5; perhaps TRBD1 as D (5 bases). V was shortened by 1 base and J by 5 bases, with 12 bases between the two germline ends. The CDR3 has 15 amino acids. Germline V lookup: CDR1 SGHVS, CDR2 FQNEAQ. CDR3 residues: CASSLGGGSDQPQHF. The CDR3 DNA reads TGTGCCAGCAGCTTAGGGGGGGGGTCAGATCAGCCCCAGCATTTT.

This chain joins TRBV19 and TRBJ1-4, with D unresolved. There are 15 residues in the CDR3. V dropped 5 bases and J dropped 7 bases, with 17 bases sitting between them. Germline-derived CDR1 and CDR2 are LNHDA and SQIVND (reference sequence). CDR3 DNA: TGTGCCAGTAGTCCGCGGGCCTTGGGCGCTGAAAAACTGTTTTTT. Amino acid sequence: CASSPRALGAEKLFF.